Only a few counts were recorded for the clone carrying this T cell receptor beta chain. What it binds is not known. The data are from a study of T-cell memory formation after mild COVID-19. Study information: Largely donor-specific TCR clusters were found.

It was 5'RACE with constant-segment primers that produced the TCR alpha and TCR beta cDNA libraries, which carried sample barcodes and UMIs. TCRdb independently ran MiXCR on the 5' RACE reads; one entry per CDR3 protein. The table lists 150,000 to 200,000 distinct CDR3 sequences, about a third of them singletons. Whole-study findings and limits: Some clones that responded turned up in pre-infection memory, which suggests that cross-reactive memory joined in. CD4+ bias marked clones expanding day 15 to 37, unlike balanced contracting clones.

The TCR originated in an adult woman who had mild COVID-19 (a few samples of this study predate the infection). Cell type and time point are not known. Sequenced material: PBMCs or a T cell subset sorted from them (not recorded which).

CDR3 nucleotides: TGTGCCAGCAGTTACGGTCAGGGTGGCACTGAAGCTTTCTTT. Translated: CASSYGQGGTEAFF. This chain connects TRBV6-5 to TRBJ1-1; perhaps TRBD1 as D (5 bases). The ends were cut back, 2 bases at V and 4 bases at J, with 11 bases in the middle. Looked up from germline, CDR1 is MNHEY and CDR2 is SVGAGI. This CDR3 is 14 amino acids long.